This T cell receptor (beta chain) was documented in a study of tumor and adjacent non-tumor tissue in lung cancer (dated by TCRdb to the late 2010s). Study-wide context: Of the cohort, some 12 patients had adenocarcinoma, 2 had squamous cell carcinoma and 1 had small cell lung cancer. Sequencing generated a total of roughly 130 million productive TCRbeta reads, averaging around 4 million reads per sample. Among the 15 or so patients, ages ranged from roughly 31 to 85 years, some ten were men and 5 were women, and disease was TNM stage I to III. The study compared bulk TCRbeta repertoires between lung tumor tissue and matched distant non-tumor lung tissue from 15 lung cancer patients. TCRbeta CDR3 sequencing was performed on around 30 paired specimens, with one tumor sample and one normal lung sample collected per patient.

This clonotype was counted between two and nine times. The antigen this receptor binds is unknown. With a much larger clone just one base away, this may be a read error. From the cysteine through the phenylalanine, the CDR3 covers 13 amino acids. The entry retains the CDR3 DNA only, 39 bases that are in frame from base 1. From the germline V gene, CDR1 is MNHEY and CDR2 is SVGAGI. Study-wide findings and limitations: The top 100 clones made up a significantly larger cumulative share of the repertoire in normal lung than in tumor tissue. The methods do not name the sequencing platform or mention unique molecular identifiers. Only about 15 patients were in the cohort, and the authors stated that larger samples and more detailed clinical data are needed. Younger patients had significantly higher TCR diversity, and higher tumor TCR diversity was associated with shorter overall and disease-free survival. TCR diversity (inverse Simpson) was significantly higher in tumor than in normal lung tissue (around 460 vs 160, P = 0.0075, Mann-Whitney U test). Peripheral blood was not sequenced, so blood TCRbeta repertoires in these lung cancer patients were not examined.

The library relied on multiplex PCR. The listed sequencing device is Illumina HiSeq 2500. TCRbeta libraries were constructed through three rounds of nested PCR with primers (Table S4) according to protocols modified from ARM-PCR. PCR products of 200-500 bp were gel-excised and purified with the QIAquick gel extraction kit before sequencing. The authors' pipeline ran thus. Reads were cleaned using Trimmomatic, were merged into complete CDR3 sequences using FLASH, and were assigned to V(D)J germline segments using MiTCR. VDJtools was used to compute clonal diversity as the inverse Simpson's index. In-frame sequences lacking a premature stop codon were counted as productive reads. The raw public data were reprocessed by TCRdb itself: fastp quality trimming at Q25, MiXCR clonotype calling, in-frame beta chains only. Entries are consolidated by CDR3 protein sequence, retaining the most common genes and DNA. Here the V and J calls rest on TCRdb's processing, not on the authors' analysis. The sample table contains fewer than 80,000 distinct CDR3 sequences; only one count was recorded for roughly 75% of them. Of the sample, roughly an eighth is held by the ten largest clones.

Bulk unsorted tissue served as the source for RNA extraction, and RNA quality was assessed using a NanoDrop ND-1000 and an Agilent 2100. Newly diagnosed lung cancer patients without prior chemotherapy who had been admitted for thoracic surgery in China between August and November 2014 were enrolled as donors. Anyone who had undergone radiotherapy or chemotherapy before, or who had another cancer at the same time, was left out of the study. Pieces of surgical tissue measuring roughly 1-2.2 cm3 were kept in RNAlater solution and held at -80 degrees C until needed. The rearrangement joined TRBV6-5 to TRBJ1-2; 7 of the junction bases match TRBD1. The sequenced sample consisted of lung tumor tissue. This receptor was identified in a woman between 65 and 79 years old with non-small cell lung cancer. The CDR3 reads as follows: CASGYQGEGGYTF. Here is the DNA: TGTGCCAGCGGTTATCAGGGGGAGGGAGGCTACACCTTC.